The rows below give T cell receptor beta chains drawn from one sample of a study of siplizumab effects on memory and regulatory T cells. TCRdb's table, derived via immunoSEQ multiplex PCR, lists solely in-frame clones and lacks some. The sample lists roughly 75,000 clones, 85% to 95% occurring once. The sample taken for sequencing was CD8+ T cells sorted from blood. These receptors all come from a human donor in good health. Both conserved end residues are part of each CDR3. Clone size is given for some rows only: seen once, a few or many times, or a class if the clone is expanded.

v_gene	j_gene	abundance	CDR3aa
TRBV11-2	TRBJ2-2	.	CASTPGLAGGNTGELFF
TRBV15	TRBJ1-5	.	CATNPDGYSNQPQHF
TRBV4-2	TRBJ1-2	.	CASSPGARDGYTF
TRBV6-5	TRBJ2-1	.	CASSYQARYEGDEQFF
TRBV6-4	TRBJ2-5	.	CASSDSRGGQETQYF
TRBV10-2	TRBJ2-7	once	CASSGGGPYEQYF
TRBV7-2	TRBJ2-2	.	CASSFTSGNTGELFF
TRBV6-4	TRBJ2-1	.	CASSDMGNEQFF
TRBV6-5	TRBJ1-1	.	CASETGGWNTEAFF
TRBV19	TRBJ1-6	.	CASSVGTASSYNSPLHF
TRBV6-1	TRBJ2-2	.	CASPPAGGFPGELFF
TRBV27	TRBJ2-7	.	CASSDPLSYEQYF
TRBV7-8	TRBJ1-1	.	CASSPQANTEAFF
TRBV27	TRBJ1-6	.	CASRDGTGDAAPLHF
TRBV19	TRBJ2-1	once	CASSILALNEQFF
TRBV9	TRBJ1-2	.	CASSVGGQGSYGYTF
TRBV5-6	TRBJ1-2	.	CASSFRQAISFDYTF
TRBV15	TRBJ1-4	.	CATGIGATNEKLFF
TRBV5-4	TRBJ2-2	.	CASSLVSNTGELFF
TRBV19	TRBJ2-1	few	CASSMPGSSYNEQFF
TRBV7-3	TRBJ2-3	.	CASSYSGGAPDTQYF
TRBV19	TRBJ2-7	.	CASSIGPSYEQYF
TRBV19	TRBJ1-2	.	CASSIQGGAWGGYTF
TRBV5-3	TRBJ1-2	.	CARSLGQGGYTF
TRBV6-1	TRBJ1-4	.	CASSERTTASNEKLFF
TRBV4-2	TRBJ1-5	.	CASSQVQGGLNQPQHF
TRBV28	TRBJ1-2	.	CASRGRSNYGYTF
TRBV7-9	TRBJ2-5	.	CASSRTAQETQYF